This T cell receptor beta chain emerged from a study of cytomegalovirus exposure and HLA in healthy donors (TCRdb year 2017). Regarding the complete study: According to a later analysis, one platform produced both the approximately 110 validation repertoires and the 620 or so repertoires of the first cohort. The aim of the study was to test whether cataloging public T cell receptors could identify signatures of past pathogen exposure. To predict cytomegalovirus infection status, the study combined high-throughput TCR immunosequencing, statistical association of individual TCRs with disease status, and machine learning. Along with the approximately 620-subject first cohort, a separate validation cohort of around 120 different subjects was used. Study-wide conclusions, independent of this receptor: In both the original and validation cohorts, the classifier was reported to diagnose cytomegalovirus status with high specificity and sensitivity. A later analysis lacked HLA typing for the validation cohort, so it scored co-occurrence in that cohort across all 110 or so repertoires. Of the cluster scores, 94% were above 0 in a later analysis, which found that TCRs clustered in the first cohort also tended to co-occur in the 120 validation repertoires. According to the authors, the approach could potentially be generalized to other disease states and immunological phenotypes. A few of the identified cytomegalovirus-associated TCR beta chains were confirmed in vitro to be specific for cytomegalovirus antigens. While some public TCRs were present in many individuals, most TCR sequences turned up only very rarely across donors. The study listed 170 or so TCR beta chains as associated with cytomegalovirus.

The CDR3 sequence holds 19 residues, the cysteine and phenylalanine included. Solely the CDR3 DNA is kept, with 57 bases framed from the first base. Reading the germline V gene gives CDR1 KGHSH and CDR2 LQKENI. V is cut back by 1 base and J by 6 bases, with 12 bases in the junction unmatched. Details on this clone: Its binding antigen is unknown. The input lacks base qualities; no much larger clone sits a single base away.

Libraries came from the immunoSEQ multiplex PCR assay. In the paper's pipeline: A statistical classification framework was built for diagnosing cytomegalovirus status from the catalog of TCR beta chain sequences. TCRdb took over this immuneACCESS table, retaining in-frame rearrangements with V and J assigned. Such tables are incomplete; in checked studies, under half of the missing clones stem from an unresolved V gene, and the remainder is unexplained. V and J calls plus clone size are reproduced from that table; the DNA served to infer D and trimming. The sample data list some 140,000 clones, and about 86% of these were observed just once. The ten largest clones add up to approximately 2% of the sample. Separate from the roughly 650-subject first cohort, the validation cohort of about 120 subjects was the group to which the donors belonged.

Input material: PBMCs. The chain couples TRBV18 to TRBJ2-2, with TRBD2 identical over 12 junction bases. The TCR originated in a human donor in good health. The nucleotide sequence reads TGTGCCAGCTCACCACTGGAGACTAGCGGGAGCAGTTGGGCCGGGGAGCTGTTTTTT. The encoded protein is CASSPLETSGSSWAGELFF.